A selection of T cell receptor beta chains follows, all from one sample in a study of identical twins. TCRdb re-called the 5' RACE reads with MiXCR, one entry per CDR3 protein. The data hold hundreds of thousands of distinct CDR3 sequences, with about 20% observed a single time. This same sample was also taken into another study, of T cells expressing NK-cell markers.

The sequencing sample was made of PBMCs. All receptors come from a woman between 18 and 29 years old in good health. CDR3s include the opening cysteine and the closing phenylalanine or tryptophan. The D gene is left open where the match is weak. Expanded clones get a size class; other rows say once, few or many, or leave the size out.

TRBD1	TRBV15	TRBJ2-1	NA	TGTGCCACCAGCAGATACGGGACAGCTTACAATGAGCAGTTCTTC	CATSRYGTAYNEQFF
NA	TRBV20-1	TRBJ1-1	many	TGCAGTGCCCAGAAAACAGCCGTCGGACACAATGAAGCTTTCTTT	CSAQKTAVGHNEAFF
TRBD2	TRBV12-3/TRBV12-4	TRBJ2-2	few	TGTGCCAGCAGTCGGACTAGCGGGAGGACCGGGGAGCTGTTTTTT	CASSRTSGRTGELFF
NA	TRBV29-1	TRBJ2-5	NA	TGCAGCGTTGCCCTCCACTATGGAGGAGAGACCCAGTACTTC	CSVALHYGGETQYF
NA	TRBV3-1	TRBJ2-5	NA	TGTGCCAGCAGCCAAGTGGTGCAAGAGACCCAGTACTTC	CASSQVVQETQYF
NA	TRBV24-1	TRBJ2-5	few	TGTGCCACCAGTGATCCCGGGACGGAAGAGACCCAGTACTTC	CATSDPGTEETQYF
TRBD2	TRBV6-1	TRBJ2-2	few	TGTGCCAGCAGTCGCGGACTAGCGGGGGGCCACACCGGGGAGCTGTTTTTT	CASSRGLAGGHTGELFF
NA	TRBV19	TRBJ2-7	NA	TGTGCCAGTAGTATCGAAGTCCGTAGCTCCTACGAGCAGTACTTC	CASSIEVRSSYEQYF
NA	TRBV3-1	TRBJ1-1	few	TGTGCCAGCAGCCCCCCGCGACAGAGTAGAGATTTCATGAACACTGAAGCTTTCTTT	CASSPPRQSRDFMNTEAFF
TRBD2	TRBV5-6	TRBJ2-1	many	TGTGCCAGCAGCTCTAGCGGGAGGTCCCTGGGGAATGAGCAGTTCTTC	CASSSSGRSLGNEQFF
NA	TRBV10-3	TRBJ2-3	few	TGTGCCATCAGTGACAGAAACACAGATACGCAGTATTTT	CAISDRNTDTQYF
NA	TRBV9	TRBJ2-1	few	TGTGCCAGCAGCGTAGGGGGCAACAATGAGCAGTTCTTC	CASSVGGNNEQFF
TRBD1	TRBV3-1	TRBJ1-1	NA	TGTGCCAGCAGCCAAGGGGGACAGGGCACTGAAGCTTTCTTT	CASSQGGQGTEAFF
TRBD1	TRBV29-1	TRBJ2-3	few	TGCAGCGTTGAAGATAGGCTTGACAGGGTGGGAGATACGCAGTATTTT	CSVEDRLDRVGDTQYF
NA	TRBV29-1	TRBJ1-2	few	TGCAGCGTTGTTTCCCCAGGATCCTATGGCTACACCTTC	CSVVSPGSYGYTF
NA	TRBV12-3/TRBV12-4	TRBJ1-1	few	TGTGCCAGCGGGGGCTACCTCCCCGTGGACACTGAAGCTTTCTTT	CASGGYLPVDTEAFF
TRBD2	TRBV4-3	TRBJ2-7	few	TGCGCCAGCAGCCAAGATCTAGCGGTAAGCTCCTACGAGCAGTACTTC	CASSQDLAVSSYEQYF
NA	TRBV29-1	TRBJ2-7	few	TGCAGCGTCTTAAGAGGGTTCTCCTACGAGCAGTACTTC	CSVLRGFSYEQYF
NA	TRBV4-2	TRBJ1-6	NA	TGTGCCAGCAGCCACCGGGGGACCGGGCTTCGGGATGGTAATTCACCCCTCCACTTT	CASSHRGTGLRDGNSPLHF
TRBD2	TRBV18	TRBJ2-1	NA	TGTGCCAGCTCACCGCGACGGACTAGCGGGGCCGAGCAGTTCTTC	CASSPRRTSGAEQFF
NA	TRBV2	TRBJ2-7	NA	TGTGCCAGCAGTGAATTGGGTACCACCTACGAGCAGTACTTC	CASSELGTTYEQYF
TRBD1	TRBV20-1	TRBJ2-7	NA	TGCAGTGCTAGGGGGACAGGTGAACCCTCCTACGAGCAGTACTTC	CSARGTGEPSYEQYF
NA	TRBV19	TRBJ2-7	NA	TGTGCCAGTAGTATATCTGCTGGTACGGCCTACGAGCAGTACTTC	CASSISAGTAYEQYF
NA	TRBV7-9	TRBJ2-1	NA	TGTGCCAGCAGCTTAGCGGAGCTCTACAATGAGCAGTTCTTC	CASSLAELYNEQFF
NA	TRBV12-3/TRBV12-4	TRBJ2-1	NA	TGTGCCAGCAGTTGGGACCCAACAAGGAGCAATGAGCAGTTCTTC	CASSWDPTRSNEQFF
NA	TRBV3-1	TRBJ1-1	NA	TGTGCCAGCAGCCAAGTCCGTACCGCTGAAGCTTTCTTT	CASSQVRTAEAFF
NA	TRBV7-2	TRBJ1-2	NA	TGTGCCAGCAGCCCTCGAACTTCCTACTATGGCTACACCTTC	CASSPRTSYYGYTF
NA	TRBV7-2	TRBJ2-3	many	TGTGCCAGCAGCCGACCCAGCACAGATACGCAGTATTTT	CASSRPSTDTQYF
TRBD1	TRBV7-8	TRBJ2-1	NA	TGTGCCAGCAGCTCCCGACAGGGGAACAATGAGCAGTTCTTC	CASSSRQGNNEQFF
NA	TRBV6-2/TRBV6-3	TRBJ2-1	few	TGTGCCAGCAGTCCCCGAGGGGGGCGCGGGAGTCAAAGGGGTGGGGGGAGCGAGCAGTTCTTC	CASSPRGGRGSQRGGGSEQFF
NA	TRBV7-2	TRBJ2-1	NA	TGTGCCAGCAGCTCAAAAAGACTAGACGCCTCCTACAATGAGCAGTTCTTC	CASSSKRLDASYNEQFF
NA	TRBV29-1	TRBJ2-1	few	TGCAGCGTTGAAGCGTGGGGGAATGAGCAGTTCTTC	CSVEAWGNEQFF
TRBD2	TRBV29-1	TRBJ2-1	few	TGCAGCGTTTATGCGGGAGGGGAAGGTGAGCAGTTCTTC	CSVYAGGEGEQFF
TRBD1	TRBV6-2/TRBV6-3	TRBJ2-7	few	TGTGCCGCCCAATTAAACAGGGGCTCCGTAACCTACGAGCAGTACTTC	CAAQLNRGSVTYEQYF
NA	TRBV12-3/TRBV12-4	TRBJ2-2	many	TGTGCCAGCAGTTTATCAGGGCCCGGGGAGCTGTTTTTT	CASSLSGPGELFF
NA	TRBV7-2	TRBJ2-7	NA	TGTGCCAGCAGCTTAGTACGGAGTCCCGAGCAGTACTTC	CASSLVRSPEQYF
TRBD2	TRBV29-1	TRBJ2-5	NA	TGCAGCGTTGAGGGGGGGACGATCCAAGAGACCCAGTACTTC	CSVEGGTIQETQYF
NA	TRBV10-2	TRBJ2-7	few	TGCGCCGTGCGTCAGGGGCCCTCCTACGAGCAGTACTTC	CAVRQGPSYEQYF
NA	TRBV15	TRBJ2-5	NA	TGTGCCACCAGCAGTCTGCGTTCGTCCCAGTACTTC	CATSSLRSSQYF
TRBD2	TRBV24-1	TRBJ2-3	NA	TGTGCCACCAGTGATCCCCGGGGTAGCGGGCCCACAGATACGCAGTATTTT	CATSDPRGSGPTDTQYF